This T cell receptor beta chain was retrieved from a study of blood T cell repertoires in COVID-19. Study at large: The analysed material was cDNA or gDNA that came from T cells, B-cell-depleted T cells, or PBMCs.

Profiling relied on immunoSEQ multiplex PCR, and the TCRdb table lists in-frame clones only, not all of them. The top ten hold approximately 3.1% of the sample, which has a few hundred thousand clones, more than 75% seen once. Germline CDR1 is SGHNT and CDR2 is YENEEA. The CDR3 is 17 residues long. J was trimmed by 2 bases and V by 5 bases; bases with no gene match: 15. The V and J genes are TRBV11-3 and TRBJ2-7, with 7 positions matching TRBD1. The source material was PBMCs or T cells enriched from blood (not recorded which). The clonotype originates from a woman in her 30s who had recovered from COVID-19. For the CDR3, the DNA is TGTGCCAGCAGCCTTAAGAAAGGGGAAGGGGGCACCTACGAGCAGTACTTC. Translated, it gives CASSLKKGEGGTYEQYF.